A selection of T cell receptor beta chains follows, all from one sample in a study of T cell changes during pregnancy in multiple sclerosis. TCRdb's copy holds only in-frame clones and misses some; the assay was immunoSEQ multiplex PCR. The data show roughly 32,000 clones, with under 95% seen just once and roughly 0.45% held by the top ten. The specimen comprised CD4+ T cells from peripheral blood mononuclear cells, sampled in the second trimester of pregnancy. These receptors were obtained from a female donor with multiple sclerosis, enrolled in a pregnancy study. CDR3s leave out the opening cysteine and the closing phenylalanine or tryptophan. The size field is filled for only some rows; it gives once, few, many or a size class.

CDR3 | V | size | J
ASSVVPGTGVGNTIY | TRBV9 | . | TRBJ1-3
ASSSRTGQNTEAF | TRBV27 | once | TRBJ1-1
ASSQEVFGFYNEQF | TRBV4-2 | . | TRBJ2-1
ASSIWGAATNEKLF | TRBV19 | . | TRBJ1-4
ATSRGGGHYGYT | TRBV15 | . | TRBJ1-2
ASSGTGLYQPQH | TRBV25-1 | . | TRBJ1-5
ASALTESYEQY | TRBV12-5 | . | TRBJ2-7
ASSPRGDFRETQY | TRBV7-7 | . | TRBJ2-5
ATTRPGQGPYGYT | TRBV15 | . | TRBJ1-2
SAVPGLAGGTEQF | TRBV29-1 | . | TRBJ2-1
ASSPGVGQGSVGNYGYT | TRBV11-3 | . | TRBJ1-2
ASVRTSGRGETQY | TRBV2 | once | TRBJ2-5
ASSPGQYNEQF | TRBV6-1 | . | TRBJ2-1
ASSISGLLYNEQF | TRBV6-1 | . | TRBJ2-1
ASKMLAGVDEQF | TRBV2 | . | TRBJ2-1
ASSVDGRGNEKLF | TRBV9 | . | TRBJ1-4
ASSSGLGQDQPQH | TRBV9 | . | TRBJ1-5
ASIGGPSTGNTIY | TRBV6-5 | . | TRBJ1-3
ASSLGRGQGATEAF | TRBV27 | . | TRBJ1-1
ASSIYISYEQY | TRBV19 | . | TRBJ2-7
ATSISGNTIY | TRBV30 | . | TRBJ1-3
ASRRQGRSYEQY | TRBV7-9 | . | TRBJ2-7
ASSTDRGNYGYT | TRBV5-1 | . | TRBJ1-2
ASSISGIRNIQY | TRBV19 | . | TRBJ2-4
AWDQDSGNTIY | TRBV30 | . | TRBJ1-3
ASRSTTYEQY | TRBV6-5 | . | TRBJ2-7
ASRNRVPGELF | TRBV28 | . | TRBJ2-2
ASSSGQTEAF | TRBV5-1 | once | TRBJ1-1
ASSEQGALPSNQPQH | TRBV28 | once | TRBJ1-5
AWSVPGGNQPQH | TRBV30 | . | TRBJ1-5
ASSVGLYGYT | TRBV2 | . | TRBJ1-2
ASSTLQGAEGYT | TRBV5-4 | . | TRBJ1-2
ASSSGSSGPSTDTQY | TRBV11-3 | . | TRBJ2-3
ASSMDRAYEAF | TRBV6-1 | . | TRBJ1-1
ASSVAGGGYEQY | TRBV19 | . | TRBJ2-7
ASGQSQFNYGYT | TRBV2 | . | TRBJ1-2
ASSLGARVSGNTIY | TRBV6-5 | . | TRBJ1-3
ASSQITGTLYNEQF | TRBV14 | . | TRBJ2-1
ASSMNTDGRDTQY | TRBV19 | once | TRBJ2-3
ASSPGAGRSNQPQH | TRBV18 | . | TRBJ1-5
ASNLAVGYEQY | TRBV4-1 | . | TRBJ2-7
ASSVGTGGEDTQY | TRBV9 | . | TRBJ2-3
ASRRTSGRGREQF | TRBV6-5 | . | TRBJ2-1
ASNRDRAYEQY | TRBV2 | . | TRBJ2-7
ASSEVAGISTDTQY | TRBV6-1 | . | TRBJ2-3
ASSTQENTEAF | TRBV19 | . | TRBJ1-1
ASTTRFFSYNEQF | TRBV6-4 | once | TRBJ2-1
AWSVRTGTEAF | TRBV30 | . | TRBJ1-1
ASSQDPSGSRGETQY | TRBV4-1 | . | TRBJ2-5
ASRRGGGETQY | TRBV6-6 | . | TRBJ2-5
ASSLGRSYT | TRBV7-2 | . | TRBJ1-2
ASSFSGSSYNEQF | TRBV5-1 | . | TRBJ2-1
AIRKGLESLTEAF | TRBV10-3 | . | TRBJ1-1
ASSQPGQGSEQF | TRBV4-1 | once | TRBJ2-1
ASSGRRGHHNEQF | TRBV9 | . | TRBJ2-1
SVPRAGNTEAF | TRBV29-1 | . | TRBJ1-1
ASSLGADSGNTIY | TRBV5-1 | . | TRBJ1-3
ASSHGTGINYGYT | TRBV4-2 | . | TRBJ1-2
ASSVGWGAYNEQF | TRBV9 | once | TRBJ2-1
ATGGDRDYNEQF | TRBV10-3 | . | TRBJ2-1